The present TCR beta chain was sequenced within a study of CD8 T cells in ankylosing spondylitis. Overall study findings and caveats: Reports of some motif variants in reactive arthritis synovial fluid and blood predate this one. Ankylosing spondylitis blood appeared to be characterized by a TCR beta motif of eight or nine highly homologous variants.

One entry per CDR3 protein results from TCRdb running MiXCR on the 5' RACE reads. The table has 670,000 or so distinct CDR3 sequences, around 17% seen once. Comments on this clonotype: Its matching antigen is unknown.

Germline assignment: CDR1 MNHNS and CDR2 SASEGT. Trimming cost V 6 bases and J 0 bases; bases outside gene matches: 4. The CDR3 spans 15 residues. This sequence was found in a male donor with ankylosing spondylitis. The chain combines TRBV6-1 with TRBJ1-3; 8 bases map to TRBD1. The sequenced material came from blood, either unsorted or a sorted T cell fraction (not recorded which). This chain's CDR3 is CASRPGQVSGNTIYF. The CDR3 nucleotides are TGTGCCAGCAGACCGGGACAGGTCTCTGGAAACACCATATATTTT.